A single sample gave rise to the 3 T cell receptor beta chains below, sequenced in a study of spatial heterogeneity in lung cancer. Time point of the sample: sample taken at primary tumor resection. TCRdb re-called the 5' RACE reads through MiXCR, storing one row per CDR3 protein. The sample has tens of thousands of distinct CDR3 sequences, over 5.5% seen once. The starting material was PBMCs, obtained at surgery. The receptors here all came from a male donor with early-stage non-small cell lung cancer.

This clonotype occurred many times. The gene calls are TRBV4-2 and TRBJ2-3, with D hard to call. Trimming took off 1 base at V and 0 bases at J, with 14 bases between the two ends. CDR3 size: 17 residues. Germline CDR1 LGHNA, CDR2 YNFKEQ. The CDR3 sequence: CASSQGTGGSSTDTQYF. CDR3 coding DNA: TGTGCCAGCAGCCAAGGCACCGGCGGATCTAGCACAGATACGCAGTATTTT.

The J gene is TRBJ1-4, the V gene TRBV7-2; D not resolved. CDR1 is SGHTA and CDR2 is FQGNSA in the germline V gene. Trimming shortened V by 5 bases and J by 10 bases, and 11 bases separated the two germline ends. This CDR3 spans 12 amino acids. Here the CDR3 reads CASSILRGKLFF. The DNA of the CDR3 is TGTGCCAGCAGCATCCTACGGGGAAAACTGTTTTTT.

This clonotype was picked up a small number of times. The CDR3 nucleotides are TGTGCCAGCAGGGTGGCGGGAGGGAGTGAAGAGACCCAGTACTTC. Translating gives CASRVAGGSEETQYF. The chain has TRBV28 and TRBJ2-5; 9 bases are a match to TRBD2. CDR1 MDHEN and CDR2 SYDVKM come from the germline V gene. The CDR3 consists of 15 residues. The trim removed 6 bases at V and 3 bases at J, leaving 8 bases unmatched.